Shown below are 16 T cell receptor beta chains from a single sample sequenced in a study of T cell clusters in autoimmune cytopenias. Some 38,000 genome equivalents of blood DNA were amplified for TRB. TRB rearrangements were amplified by touch-down multiplex PCR with mixed TRB-A/B primers. TCRdb re-called the multiplex PCR reads, yielding one record per CDR3 amino acid sequence without DNA. Its table records under 6,500 distinct CDR3 sequences. In addition, the sample was reused for a study of T cell repertoires in aging, cancer and after chemotherapy.

Source material: peripheral blood. These receptors all come from a human donor in good health.

This clonotype shows up as medium-sized (0.01 to 0.1%) by frequency. The chain carries TRBV6-6 and TRBJ2-7; TCRdb lists TRBD2, though no DNA is available to test this call. The germline V gene has CDR1 MNHNY and CDR2 SVGAGI (reference sequence). The CDR3 runs 16 residues. CDR3 sequence: CASSNPGTSGTYEQYF.

This clonotype is called medium-sized (0.01 to 0.1%) based on its frequency. This chain uses TRBV6-5 with TRBJ1-1. CDR1 MNHEY and CDR2 SVGAGI come from the germline V gene. The CDR3 covers 14 residues. The CDR3 sequence is CASSKGQSNTEAFF.

Judged by frequency, this clonotype is medium-sized (0.01 to 0.1%). The J gene is TRBJ1-1, the V gene TRBV6-5. Germline V gene lookup returns CDR1 MNHEY and CDR2 SVGAGI. The CDR3 covers 11 residues. CDR3: CASSYTSWAFF.

The chain uses TRBV20-1 and TRBJ1-6. There are 18 residues in the CDR3. From germline, CDR1 is DFQATT and CDR2 SNEGSKA (reference sequence). This chain's CDR3 is CSARDGLKLSSNNSPLHF.

J is TRBJ1-1 and V is TRBV10-3; checking the TCRdb D call of TRBD1 is not possible without DNA. Germline lookup yields CDR1 ENHRY and CDR2 SYGVKD. This CDR3 spans 12 amino acids. The chain's CDR3 is CAIRGAAVEAFF.

The chain joins TRBV25-1 to TRBJ1-6; with no DNA, the TCRdb D assignment of TRBD1 cannot be verified. The length of the CDR3 is 15 residues. Germline values: CDR1 MGHDK, CDR2 SYGVNS. Here the CDR3 reads CASSAFGGFNSPLHF.

This clonotype registers medium-sized (0.01 to 0.1%) by frequency. This chain uses TRBV6-6 with TRBJ2-1. The CDR3 consists of 15 residues. Germline loops: CDR1 MNHNY, CDR2 SVGAGI (reference sequence). The CDR3 is CASSYSPRVLNEQFF.

This clonotype is identified as medium-sized from frequency. V is TRBV30 and J is TRBJ1-2. Germline CDR1 and CDR2: GTSNPN and SVGIG (reference sequence). This CDR3 is built from 12 residues. The CDR3 sequence: CAWSPITYGYTF.

This rearrangement joins TRBV20-1 to TRBJ2-2; TCRdb gives TRBD1 as the D gene, but with no DNA this cannot be confirmed. Germline CDR1 DFQATT, CDR2 SNEGSKA (reference sequence). The CDR3 contains 15 residues. Here the CDR3 reads CSARETGPNTGELFF.

This clonotype shows up as medium-sized by frequency. This chain joins TRBV19 and TRBJ1-2; TCRdb picks TRBD1, but there is no DNA to check that call. Per germline, CDR1 LNHDA and CDR2 SQIVND (reference sequence). The CDR3 consists of 12 residues. The CDR3 sequence is CASLKTDYGYTF.

The chain links TRBV5-4 to TRBJ1-2; TCRdb lists TRBD1, though no DNA is available to test this call. CDR3 length equals 15 residues. Germline CDR1 reads SGHNT; CDR2 reads YYREEE (reference sequence). CDR3 region: CASSVGRGQAYGYTF.

This clonotype is labeled medium-sized based on frequency. V gene TRBV5-6 combines with J gene TRBJ2-7; no DNA is available, so the TRBD1 call from TCRdb remains unchecked. This CDR3 is 16 amino acids long. CDR1 is SGHDT, CDR2 YYEEEE, per germline. The CDR3: CASSQREGHPPYEQYF.

V and J are TRBV7-7 and TRBJ2-1. This CDR3 is built from 16 residues. Germline V gene data show CDR1 as SSHAT and CDR2 as FNYEAQ (reference sequence). CDR3 loop: CASSPVSGSSYNEQFF. Using reference TRBV7-7 and TRBJ2-1 for the parts outside the CDR3, the full variable domain is GAGVSQSPRYKVTKRGQDVTLRCDPISSHATLYWYQQALGQGPEFLTYFNYEAQPDKSGLPSDRFSAERPEGSISTLTIQRTEQRDSAMYRCASSPVSGSSYNEQFFGPGTRLTVL.

This chain joins TRBV19 and TRBJ2-1. The CDR3 length is 13 residues. From germline, CDR1 is LNHDA and CDR2 SQIVND (reference sequence). The CDR3: CASSILLYNEQFF.

The rearrangement links TRBV12-3 or TRBV12-4 to TRBJ1-2. The CDR3 loop spans 16 amino acids. CDR3: CASSLRPGLKDYGYTF.

The CDR3 is CASSYLWDRGRPGELFF. V gene TRBV28 combines with J gene TRBJ2-2; TCRdb lists TRBD1, though no DNA is available to test this call. The CDR3 spans 17 residues. Germline CDR1 reads MDHEN; CDR2 reads SYDVKM.